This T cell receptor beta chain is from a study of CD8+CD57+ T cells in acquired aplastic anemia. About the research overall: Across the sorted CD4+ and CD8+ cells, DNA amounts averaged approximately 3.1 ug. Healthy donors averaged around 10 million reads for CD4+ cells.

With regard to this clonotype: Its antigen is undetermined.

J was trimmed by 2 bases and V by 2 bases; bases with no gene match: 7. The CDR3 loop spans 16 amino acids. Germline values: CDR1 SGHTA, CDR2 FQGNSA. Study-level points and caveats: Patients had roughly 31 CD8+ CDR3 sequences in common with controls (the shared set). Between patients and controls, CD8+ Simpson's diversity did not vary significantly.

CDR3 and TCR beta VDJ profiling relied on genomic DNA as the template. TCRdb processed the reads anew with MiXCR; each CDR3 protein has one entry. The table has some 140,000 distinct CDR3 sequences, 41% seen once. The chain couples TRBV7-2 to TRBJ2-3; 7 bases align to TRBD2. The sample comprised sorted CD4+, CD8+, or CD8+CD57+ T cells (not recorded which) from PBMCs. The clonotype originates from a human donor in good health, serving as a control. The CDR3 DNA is TGTGCCAGCAGCTTATCGGGGGGACCTCTCACAGATACGCAGTATTTT. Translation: CASSLSGGPLTDTQYF.